The next 3 T cell receptor beta chains were all read from a single sample in a study of blood T cell repertoires in COVID-19 (dated by TCRdb to the early 2020s). The library was built by means of the immunoSEQ multiplex PCR assay. Sourced from immuneACCESS, this table was stored by TCRdb with only in-frame sequences that have V and J called. A share of the clones is absent; for the studies checked, an unresolved V gene accounts for under half, and the remainder has no known explanation. This sample gives a few hundred thousand clones in total; roughly 86% of them show up just once. The ten largest clonotypes hold about 3% of the sample. Sequenced material: peripheral blood. The receptors were gathered from a man aged 55-75 years with acute or convalescent COVID-19.

This chain joins TRBV6-5 and TRBJ1-2, with TRBD1 identical over 11 bases. Germline CDR1 and CDR2: MNHEY and SVGAGI. V lost 7 bases and J lost 6; bases outside the gene matches: 7. CDR3 length: 14 amino acids. CDR3 sequence reads: CASTSRTGGNGYTF. The DNA of the CDR3 is TGTGCCAGCACCTCTCGGACAGGGGGCAATGGCTACACCTTC.

V gene TRBV19 combines with J gene TRBJ1-1, with 7 bases fitting TRBD1. The germline V gene encodes CDR1 LNHDA and CDR2 SQIVND (reference sequence). V lost 6 bases to trimming and J lost 1 base; unmatched junction nucleotides: 11. CDR3 size: 16 residues. DNA for the CDR3: TGTGCCAGTAGCTTTACCCCGGGACAGAGGAACACTGAAGCTTTCTTT. Translating it yields CASSFTPGQRNTEAFF.

The rearrangement links TRBV10-3 to TRBJ1-2, with D maybe TRBD1 (6 bases). The CDR3 is 11 residues long. V lost 10 bases and J 8 bases, leaving 14 bases between the germline ends. Germline lookup yields CDR1 ENHRY and CDR2 SYGVKD. The CDR3 region has the DNA TGTGCCACCAGGGGCCGGGGGGGCTACACCTTC. This translates into CATRGRGGYTF.